The entry below gives a single T cell receptor beta chain sequence along with its context. This clonotype has a count of ten or more. The specificity of this receptor is unknown. Within one base of it there is no much larger clone, and no base qualities were kept. The CDR3, cysteine through phenylalanine, is 16 amino acids long. The retained sequence is limited to the CDR3, 48 bases, with the frame set at the first base. From a lookup of the germline V gene (reference sequence), CDR1 and CDR2 are LGHDT and YNNKEL. Trimming takes 4 bases off V and 4 bases off J; junction bases not matched to a gene: 6. Ophthalmopathy patients had moderately to severely active disease, Clinical Activity Score of at least 3, NOSPECS grade of at least 4, and duration under 3 months. Patients with uncontrolled infections, other autoimmune diseases, pregnancy or lactation were excluded. Diagnoses were established on the basis of clinical symptoms, serum thyroxine and TRAb, thyroid ultrasound, and orbital computed tomography. Ficoll-Paque density gradient centrifugation was used to isolate PBMCs from around 9.1 ml of fresh peripheral blood. Total RNA was extracted using Trizol reagent, and RNA quality was assessed on an Agilent 2100 Bioanalyzer.

TCR beta CDR3 regions were amplified from RNA transcripts. A first-round RT-PCR of the TCR CDR3 used the HTBI primer set with the Qiagen OneStep RT-PCR kit. Libraries were constructed in a second round of multiplex PCR, after which size selection and purification were performed. Paired-end sequencing of the libraries was performed with 100 bp reads on an Illumina HiSeq2000. Per the original workflow: SOAPnuke was used to process the raw data, removing reads that contained adapters or uncalled bases, had a mean Phred below 15, or lacked an exact match to the constant primer or identifier. COPE v1.2.5 was used to merge the high-quality paired reads, and each unique nucleotide sequence was defined as a clonotype. MiTCR v1.1 was used to align clonotypes to the IMGT TRBV, TRBD and TRBJ reference segments. The analysis included only V-J combinations with a frequency above 0.0001, which together covered 99% to 99.2% of the repertoires. A TCS score was defined as the ratio of F50 (clonal expansion) to E x V (chaos), with BLOSUM62-based TCRdist applied between CDR3 peptides within each V-J. Welch's t-statistics and random forest reduced 500 to 650 V-J features to roughly 13, which were used in a naive Bayes classifier (R e1071). TCRdb ran its own pipeline on the public reads, namely fastp trimming at Q25 and MiXCR clone calling, and kept in-frame beta chains. Duplicate CDR3 protein sequences are folded into a single record with the most common DNA and genes. The V and J calls were not made by the authors but by TCRdb's processing. Within this sample are about 270,000 distinct CDR3 sequences, with approximately 23% of them counted one time only. Under 65% of the sample lies in the top ten.

The data were obtained in a study of T cells in Graves' hyperthyroidism and ophthalmopathy (dated by TCRdb to the late 2010s). Background on the whole study: Peripheral blood was sampled at the time of initial diagnosis, prior to any treatment. To identify TCR V-J signatures that set the groups apart, the researchers used a discovery cohort of about a hundred patients, made up of roughly 45 with Graves' ophthalmopathy and 55 to 65 with stable Graves' hyperthyroidism. Whether ophthalmopathy could be predicted prospectively was tested in an independent validation cohort made up of roughly 20 hyperthyroidism patients plus 17 patients who later progressed to ophthalmopathy. For training and testing, the 100 or so patients in the discovery cohort were randomly divided in a 7:3 ratio. The study also compared thyroid tissue and blood T-cell repertoires from about six Graves' hyperthyroidism patients. Following sampling, methimazole starting at 30 mg daily was given to hyperthyroidism patients, and high-dose intravenous methylprednisolone was given to ophthalmopathy patients. TCR Vbeta CDR3 sequencing of 130 to 150 peripheral blood samples (over 40 ophthalmopathy, some 75 hyperthyroidism and around 17 progressor patients) is reported in the paper.

Summary of the overall study and its limitations: Most expanded thyroid clonotypes (frequency above 0.001) were also detected in blood, suggesting blood repertoires may reflect thyroid immune responses. In validation, progression to ophthalmopathy was predicted by the model with 70.59% sensitivity and just over 72% specificity, a median of approximately 6.5 months before onset. No statistical method was used to fix the sample size in advance, and group allocation was not hidden from the investigators. A 13 V-J signature model separated ophthalmopathy from stable hyperthyroidism, with roughly 88% sensitivity and roughly 81% specificity in cross-validation and 80%/75% in testing.

The sequencing input was blood. Recombination joined TRBV3-1 with TRBJ1-4; a stretch of 10 junction bases matches TRBD1. This TCR was recovered from a man aged 25-45 years with Graves' ophthalmopathy. The DNA sequence is as follows: TGTGCCAGCAGCCCAGGAGACAGGGGGCGTAATGAAAAACTGTTTTTT. Its translation reads: CASSPGDRGRNEKLFF.